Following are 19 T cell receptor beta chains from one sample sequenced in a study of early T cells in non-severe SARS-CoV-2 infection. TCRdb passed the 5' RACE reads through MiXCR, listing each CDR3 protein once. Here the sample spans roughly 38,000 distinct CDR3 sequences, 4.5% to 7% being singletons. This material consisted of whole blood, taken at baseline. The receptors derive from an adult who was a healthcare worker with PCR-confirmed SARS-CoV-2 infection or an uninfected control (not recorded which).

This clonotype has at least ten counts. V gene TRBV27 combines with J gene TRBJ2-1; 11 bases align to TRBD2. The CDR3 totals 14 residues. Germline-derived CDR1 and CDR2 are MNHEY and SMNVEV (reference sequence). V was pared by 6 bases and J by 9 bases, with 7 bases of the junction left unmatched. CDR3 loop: CASRIAGGPVEQFF. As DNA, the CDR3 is TGTGCCAGCAGAATAGCGGGGGGGCCAGTTGAGCAGTTCTTC.

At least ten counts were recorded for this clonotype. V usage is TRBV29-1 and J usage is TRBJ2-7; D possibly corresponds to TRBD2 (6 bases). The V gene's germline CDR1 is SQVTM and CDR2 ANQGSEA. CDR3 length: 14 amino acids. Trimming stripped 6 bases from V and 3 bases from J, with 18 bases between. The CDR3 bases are TGCAGCGTGGTTGCGAGGGGAGGCGGCTACGAGCAGTACTTC. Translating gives CSVVARGGGYEQYF.

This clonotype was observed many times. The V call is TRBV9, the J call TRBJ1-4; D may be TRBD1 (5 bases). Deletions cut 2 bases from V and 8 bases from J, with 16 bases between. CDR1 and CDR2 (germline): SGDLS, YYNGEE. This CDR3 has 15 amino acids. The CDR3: CASSVQPLSGEKLFF. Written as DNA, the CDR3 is TGTGCCAGCAGCGTCCAACCGTTATCAGGGGAAAAACTGTTTTTT.

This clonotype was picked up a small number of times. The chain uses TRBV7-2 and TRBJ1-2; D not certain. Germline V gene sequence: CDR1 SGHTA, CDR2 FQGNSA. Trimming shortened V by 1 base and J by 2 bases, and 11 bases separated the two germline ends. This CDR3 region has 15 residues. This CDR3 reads CASSLDAGGNYGYTF. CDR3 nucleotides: TGTGCCAGCAGCTTAGACGCCGGAGGAAACTATGGCTACACCTTC.

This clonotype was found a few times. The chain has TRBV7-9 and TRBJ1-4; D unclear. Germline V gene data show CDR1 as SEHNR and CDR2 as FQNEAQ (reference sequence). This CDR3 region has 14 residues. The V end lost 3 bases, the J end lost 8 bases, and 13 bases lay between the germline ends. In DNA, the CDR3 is TGTGCCAGCAGCTTGTCGGGTGGAACGGAAAAACTGTTTTTT. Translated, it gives CASSLSGGTEKLFF.

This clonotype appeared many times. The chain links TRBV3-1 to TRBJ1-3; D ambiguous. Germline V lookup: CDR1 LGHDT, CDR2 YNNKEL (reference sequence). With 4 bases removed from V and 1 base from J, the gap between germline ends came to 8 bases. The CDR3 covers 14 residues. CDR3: CASSRGPSGNTIYF. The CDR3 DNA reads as TGTGCCAGCAGCCGCGGTCCATCTGGAAACACCATATATTTT.

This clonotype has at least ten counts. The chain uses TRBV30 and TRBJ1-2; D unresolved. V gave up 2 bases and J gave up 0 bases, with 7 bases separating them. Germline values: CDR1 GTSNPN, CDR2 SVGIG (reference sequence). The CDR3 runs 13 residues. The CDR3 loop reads CAWSPHTNYGYTF. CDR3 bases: TGTGCCTGGAGTCCCCACACTAACTATGGCTACACCTTC.

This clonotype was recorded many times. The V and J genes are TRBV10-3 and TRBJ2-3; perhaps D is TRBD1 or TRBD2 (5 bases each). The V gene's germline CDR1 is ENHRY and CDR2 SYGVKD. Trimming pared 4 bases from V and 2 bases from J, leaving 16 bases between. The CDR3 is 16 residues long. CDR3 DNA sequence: TGTGCCATCAGTGGTCCGAGGGGCCTTCTCACAGATACGCAGTATTTT. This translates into CAISGPRGLLTDTQYF.

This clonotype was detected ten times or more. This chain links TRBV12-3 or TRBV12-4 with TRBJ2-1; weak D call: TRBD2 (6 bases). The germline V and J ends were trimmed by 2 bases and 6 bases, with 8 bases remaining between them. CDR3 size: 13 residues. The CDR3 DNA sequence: TGTGCCAGCAGTTTACTCGGGAGCAATGAGCAGTTCTTC. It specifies CASSLLGSNEQFF.

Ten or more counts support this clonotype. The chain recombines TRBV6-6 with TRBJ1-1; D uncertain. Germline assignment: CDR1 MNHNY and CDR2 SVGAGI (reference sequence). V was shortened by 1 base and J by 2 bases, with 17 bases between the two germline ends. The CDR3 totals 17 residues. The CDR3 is CASSYLVVSQTNTEAFF. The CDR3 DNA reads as TGTGCCAGCAGTTACTTAGTCGTGAGTCAGACTAACACTGAAGCTTTCTTT.

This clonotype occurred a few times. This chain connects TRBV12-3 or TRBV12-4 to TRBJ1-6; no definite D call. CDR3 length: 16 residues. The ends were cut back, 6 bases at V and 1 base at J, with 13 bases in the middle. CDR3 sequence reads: CASSVQLGSYNSPLHF. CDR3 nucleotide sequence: TGTGCCAGCAGCGTACAACTCGGATCCTATAATTCACCCCTCCACTTT.

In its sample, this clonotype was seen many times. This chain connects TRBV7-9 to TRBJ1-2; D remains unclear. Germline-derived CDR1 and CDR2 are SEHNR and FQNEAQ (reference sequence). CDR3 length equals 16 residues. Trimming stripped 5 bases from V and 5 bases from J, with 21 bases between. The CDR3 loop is CASSPPARGLGYGYTF. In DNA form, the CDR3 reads TGTGCCAGCAGCCCCCCCGCCCGGGGTCTAGGGTATGGCTACACCTTC.

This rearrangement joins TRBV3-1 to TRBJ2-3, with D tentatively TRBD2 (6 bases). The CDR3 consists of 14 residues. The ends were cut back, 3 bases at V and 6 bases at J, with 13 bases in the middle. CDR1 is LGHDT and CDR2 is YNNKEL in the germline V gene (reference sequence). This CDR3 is CASSQRGARDTQYF. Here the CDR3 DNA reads TGTGCCAGCAGCCAGCGCGGGGCTCGTGATACGCAGTATTTT.

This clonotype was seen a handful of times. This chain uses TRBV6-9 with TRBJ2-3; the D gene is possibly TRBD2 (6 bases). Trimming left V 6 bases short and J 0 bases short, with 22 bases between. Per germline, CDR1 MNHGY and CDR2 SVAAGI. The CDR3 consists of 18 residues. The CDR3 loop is CASSTPPLAPNSTDTQYF. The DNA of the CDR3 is TGTGCCAGCAGCACCCCCCCCCTAGCGCCGAATAGCACAGATACGCAGTATTTT.

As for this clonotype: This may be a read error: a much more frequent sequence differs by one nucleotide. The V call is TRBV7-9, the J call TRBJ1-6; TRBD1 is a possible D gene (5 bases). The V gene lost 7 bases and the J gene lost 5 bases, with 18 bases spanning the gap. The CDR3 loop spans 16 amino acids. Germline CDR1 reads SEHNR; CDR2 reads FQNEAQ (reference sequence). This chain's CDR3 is CASNPARTQNNSPLHF. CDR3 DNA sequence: TGTGCCAGCAACCCCGCGCGGACACAGAATAATTCACCCCTCCACTTT.

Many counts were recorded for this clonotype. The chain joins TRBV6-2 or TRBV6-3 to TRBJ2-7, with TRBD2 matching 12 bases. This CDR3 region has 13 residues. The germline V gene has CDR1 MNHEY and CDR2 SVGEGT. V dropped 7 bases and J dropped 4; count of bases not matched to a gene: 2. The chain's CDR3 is CASILAGGYEQYF. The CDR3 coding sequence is TGTGCCAGCATACTAGCGGGGGGTTACGAGCAGTACTTC.

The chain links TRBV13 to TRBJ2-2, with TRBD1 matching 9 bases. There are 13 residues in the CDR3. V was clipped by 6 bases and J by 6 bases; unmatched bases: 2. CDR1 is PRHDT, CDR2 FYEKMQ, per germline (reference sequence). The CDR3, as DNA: TGTGCCAGCAGGACAGGGGGGCCCGGGGAGCTGTTTTTT. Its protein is CASRTGGPGELFF.

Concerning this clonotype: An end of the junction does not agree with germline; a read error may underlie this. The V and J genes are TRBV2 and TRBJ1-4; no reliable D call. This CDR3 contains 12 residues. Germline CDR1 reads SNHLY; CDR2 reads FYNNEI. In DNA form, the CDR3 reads TGTGCCAGCAGAACGACGGCCCCCCAACTGGTTTTT. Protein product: CASRTTAPQLVF.

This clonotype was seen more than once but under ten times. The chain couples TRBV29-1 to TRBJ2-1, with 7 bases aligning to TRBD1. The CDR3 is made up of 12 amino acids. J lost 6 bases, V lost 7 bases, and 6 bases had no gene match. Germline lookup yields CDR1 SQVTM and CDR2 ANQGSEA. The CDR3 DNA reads TGCAGCGCCTCAGGGGGTGGCAATGAGCAGTTCTTC. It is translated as CSASGGGNEQFF.